This TCR beta chain was captured in a study of blood T cell repertoires in COVID-19. On the study more broadly: The United States, Italy and Spain supplied acute and convalescent COVID-19 samples. From T cells, B-cell-depleted T cells, or PBMCs came the material, which was cDNA or gDNA.

The table came from immunoSEQ multiplex PCR; TCRdb's copy has only in-frame clones and leaves some out. Of approximately 140,000 clones listed, 80% to 85% were seen once; the top ten hold under 10%. J lost 7 bases, V lost 9 bases, and 10 bases had no gene match. The germline V gene has CDR1 KGHDR and CDR2 SFDVKD. There are 14 residues in the CDR3. The V call is TRBV24-1, the J call TRBJ2-1; TRBD2 matches 8 bases. Sequencing was done on a sample of peripheral blood. This TCR was sampled from a man aged 30 to 39 with COVID-19, enrolled during active disease. The CDR3 loop reads CATSDPSGSNEQFF. CDR3 sequence (DNA): TGTGCCACCTCAGATCCCAGCGGGAGTAATGAGCAGTTCTTC.